The 29 T cell receptor beta chains below all came from one sample that was sequenced in a study of immune evolution from preneoplasia to lung adenocarcinoma. Assay used: immunoSEQ multiplex PCR; TCRdb lists only in-frame clones, some missing. The sample records approximately 6,000 clones, about 81% being singletons. What was sequenced was FFPE normal lung tissue adjacent to the tumor. The receptors originated from a person between 45 and 75 years old with lung adenocarcinoma.

The chain links TRBV5-1 to TRBJ2-1; 11 bases agree with TRBD2. After removal of 0 bases from V and 10 bases from J, the junction contained 3 bases not matched to a gene. The germline gives CDR1 SGHRS, CDR2 YFSETQ. This CDR3 has 14 residues. CDR3 sequence (DNA): TGCGCCAGCAGCTTGGGATCTAGCGGGAGGGAGCAGTTCTTC. This codes for CASSLGSSGREQFF.

The chain combines TRBV4-1 with TRBJ1-2; D uncertain. Trimming removed 0 bases at V and 3 bases at J, with 5 bases between. In germline, CDR1 is MGHRA, CDR2 YSYEKL. The CDR3 runs 13 residues. CDR3 residues: CASSQDSYYGYTF. CDR3 DNA sequence: TGCGCCAGCAGCCAAGATTCATACTATGGCTACACCTTC.

The V and J genes are TRBV2 and TRBJ1-3; no definite D call. The germline V and J ends were trimmed by 7 bases and 0 bases, with 10 bases remaining between them. CDR1 is SNHLY, CDR2 FYNNEI, per germline. CDR3 length: 14 residues. The CDR3 protein is CASKGGSSGNTIYF. CDR3 sequence (DNA): TGTGCCAGCAAAGGCGGGAGCTCTGGAAACACCATATATTTT.

The chain combines TRBV10-2 with TRBJ2-7; 13 positions agree with TRBD2. The CDR3 is made up of 17 amino acids. Germline CDR1 WSHSY, CDR2 SAAADI. With 6 bases clipped from V and 6 bases from J, the junction kept 14 bases outside the gene matches. DNA for the CDR3: TGCGCCAGCAGCCTACTCGCTACTAGCGGGAGGGAGCGCGAGCAGTACTTC. Translation gives CASSLLATSGREREQYF.

The chain couples TRBV15 to TRBJ2-1; 11 bases align to TRBD2. With 3 bases clipped from V and 13 bases from J, the junction kept 8 bases outside the gene matches. The CDR3 sequence is 14 residues long. Germline assignment: CDR1 LNHNV and CDR2 YYDKDF (reference sequence). DNA for the CDR3: TGTGCCACCAGCAGGGGGACTAGCGGAGAGGGACAGTTCTTC. It yields the protein CATSRGTSGEGQFF. Supplemented by reference TRBV15 and TRBJ2-1, the full variable domain reads DAMVIQNPRYQVTQFGKPVTLSCSQTLNHNVMYWYQQKSSQAPKLLFHYYDKDFNNEADTPDNFQSRRPNTSFCFLDIRSPGLGDTAMYLCATSRGTSGEGQFFGPGTRLTVL.

The V call is TRBV6-6, the J call TRBJ1-5, with D hard to call. Between the trimmed V and J ends, which lost 7 bases and 0 bases, there was a span of 10 bases. Germline CDR1 reads MNHNY; CDR2 reads SVGAGI (reference sequence). CDR3 length: 14 amino acids. The CDR3 nucleotides read TGTGCCAGCATTGACGAGGGTAGCAATCAGCCCCAGCATTTT. Protein: CASIDEGSNQPQHF.

The chain is built from TRBV30 and TRBJ2-7; possibly TRBD2 for D (5 bases). CDR1 and CDR2 from the germline V gene are GTSNPN and SVGIG (reference sequence). This CDR3 spans 12 amino acids. V dropped 2 bases and J dropped 3 bases, with 8 bases sitting between them. The CDR3 region has the DNA TGTGCCTGGAGTTCGGGAAACTACGAGCAGTACTTC. It yields the protein CAWSSGNYEQYF.

V is TRBV30 and J is TRBJ2-7; D gene ambiguous. The V gene's germline CDR1 is GTSNPN and CDR2 SVGIG (reference sequence). This CDR3 contains 12 residues. The V gene lost 1 base and the J gene lost 0 bases, with 4 bases spanning the gap. CDR3 region: CAWSATSYEQYF. DNA for the CDR3: TGTGCCTGGAGTGCGACCTCCTACGAGCAGTACTTC.

The rearrangement links TRBV23-1 to TRBJ1-5; D remains ambiguous. TRBV23-1 is an ORF, with its function uncertain. V was trimmed by 10 bases and J by 8 bases, leaving 24 bases between them. The CDR3 covers 15 residues. The CDR3 here is CATSTQPKTKEPQHF. The CDR3 nucleotides read TGCGCCACCTCCACCCAACCAAAGACAAAAGAGCCCCAGCATTTT.

This rearrangement joins TRBV6-1 to TRBJ2-7; D possibly corresponds to TRBD1 (6 bases). CDR1 and CDR2 from the germline V gene are MNHNS and SASEGT. This CDR3 is built from 12 residues. The V and J ends lost 6 bases and 3 bases respectively, with 9 bases between them. This CDR3 reads CASSRDNYEQYF. Written as DNA, the CDR3 is TGTGCCAGCAGCAGGGACAACTACGAGCAGTACTTC.

The chain is built from TRBV7-3 and TRBJ2-1; 11 bases are shared with TRBD2. The CDR3 has 15 amino acids. V was pared by 3 bases and J by 2 bases, with 0 bases of the junction left unmatched. Germline V gene lookup returns CDR1 SGHTA and CDR2 FQGTGA. The DNA of the CDR3 is TGTGCCAGCAGCTTTAGCGGGAGGGCCTACAATGAGCAGTTCTTC. It specifies CASSFSGRAYNEQFF.

CDR3 nucleotide sequence: TGTGCCATCAGACGACAGGGCCCGGGGTCACCCCTCCACTTT. Translated, it gives CAIRRQGPGSPLHF. This chain uses TRBV10-3 with TRBJ1-6; 7 bases fit TRBD1. CDR1 is ENHRY, CDR2 SYGVKD, per germline. CDR3 length: 14 residues. The junction had 9 bases not matched to a gene; V was cut back by 6 bases and J by 10 bases.

The chain employs TRBV6-1 and TRBJ2-5; maybe TRBD2 (6 bases). Trimming left V 4 bases short and J 5 bases short, with 14 bases between. Germline V gives CDR1 MNHNS, CDR2 SASEGT. CDR3 length: 14 amino acids. CDR3 amino acids: CASSVWAGRETQYF. The CDR3 region has the DNA TGTGCCAGCAGTGTTTGGGCGGGGAGGGAGACCCAGTACTTC.

The V gene is TRBV6-1, the J gene TRBJ1-2; D unclear. CDR1 is MNHNS and CDR2 is SASEGT in the germline V gene. This CDR3 has 13 amino acids. Trimming removed 2 bases from V and 7 bases from J, with 11 bases in between. In DNA form, the CDR3 reads TGTGCCAGCAGTGAACTGGGAGAGGGTGGCTACACCTTC. As protein: CASSELGEGGYTF.

About this clone: At one end, the junction sequence differs from germline, possibly due to a read error. The chain couples TRBV29-1 to TRBJ1-5; D may be TRBD1 (5 bases). CDR1 is SQVTM, CDR2 ANQGSEA, per germline. The CDR3 covers 13 residues. The CDR3 DNA is TGCAGCGTCCTGACAGCCACCAATCAGCCCCAGCACTTT. Residues: CSVLTATNQPQHF.

This chain uses TRBV27 with TRBJ2-1; no firm D call. Germline CDR1 is MNHEY and CDR2 is SMNVEV (reference sequence). V was clipped by 1 base and J by 0 bases, with 10 bases between them. CDR3 size: 16 residues. In nucleotides, the CDR3 is TGTGCCAGCAGTTTATTGCCCGCTAGCTCCTACAATGAGCAGTTCTTC. Protein: CASSLLPASSYNEQFF.

J is TRBJ2-1 and V is TRBV2, with D possibly matching TRBD2 (6 bases). This CDR3 has 12 residues. V gave up 7 bases and J gave up 9 bases, with 13 bases separating them. Germline CDR1 is SNHLY and CDR2 is FYNNEI. CDR3 sequence (DNA): TGTGCCAGCAAACTAGCAGGATCTGAGCAGTTCTTC. Translation: CASKLAGSEQFF. Full variable domain (missing parts from reference TRBV2 and TRBJ2-1): EPEVTQTPSHQVTQMGQEVILRCVPISNHLYFYWYRQILGQKVEFLVSFYNNEISEKSEIFDDQFSVERPDGSNFTLKIRSTKLEDSAMYFCASKLAGSEQFFGPGTRLTVL.

This clone is labeled as medium-sized (0.01 to 0.1%). The chain has TRBV19 and TRBJ2-2; 13 nucleotides align to TRBD2. The CDR3 extends over 16 amino acids. The germline V gene encodes CDR1 LNHDA and CDR2 SQIVND (reference sequence). Trimming cost V 3 bases and J 7 bases; bases outside gene matches: 5. The CDR3 bases are TGTGCCAGTAGTATGGGGACTAGCGGGATGATCGGGGAGCTGTTTTTT. This sequence encodes CASSMGTSGMIGELFF.

In this sample, this clone turned up a few times. The V call is TRBV19, the J call TRBJ1-3; D not resolved. This CDR3 has 13 residues. V was trimmed by 3 bases and J by 1 base, leaving 4 bases between them. Germline CDR1 reads LNHDA; CDR2 reads SQIVND (reference sequence). CDR3 sequence: CASSISSGNTIYF. The CDR3 DNA is TGTGCCAGTAGTATTTCTTCTGGAAACACCATATATTTT.

The chain recombines TRBV7-8 with TRBJ2-3, with 15 bases identical to TRBD2. The CDR3 is 15 amino acids. The V gene end was trimmed by 5 bases and the J gene end by 4 bases; junction bases not matched to a gene: 1. Germline V lookup: CDR1 SGHVS, CDR2 FQNEAQ. CDR3: CASSRTSGRADTQYF. The CDR3 DNA sequence: TGTGCCAGCAGCCGGACTAGCGGGAGGGCAGATACGCAGTATTTT.

V is TRBV9 and J is TRBJ2-5; TRBD1 is a possible D gene (5 bases). The CDR3 loop spans 13 amino acids. Trimming left V 2 bases short and J 4 bases short, with 9 bases between. Germline V gene data show CDR1 as SGDLS and CDR2 as YYNGEE. The CDR3 DNA is TGTGCCAGCAGCGTCTCAGGGATAGAGACCCAGTACTTC. Translated, it gives CASSVSGIETQYF.

The chain links TRBV9 to TRBJ2-5, with 7 bases matching TRBD1. From germline, CDR1 is SGDLS and CDR2 YYNGEE. This CDR3 spans 13 amino acids. V shed 4 bases, J shed 4 bases, and the junction held 4 bases outside the gene matches. The CDR3 here is CASSTRQGETQYF. The CDR3 DNA follows: TGTGCCAGCAGCACCCGACAGGGAGAGACCCAGTACTTC.

This chain links TRBV2 with TRBJ2-1; maybe TRBD2 (5 bases). Germline CDR1 reads SNHLY; CDR2 reads FYNNEI. V lost 6 bases and J 10 bases, leaving 10 bases between the germline ends. This CDR3 region has 11 residues. In DNA form, the CDR3 reads TGTGCCAGCAGCCCGGACTCGGAGCAGTTCTTC. Translation gives CASSPDSEQFF.

V is TRBV5-1 and J is TRBJ1-3, with a possible D match to TRBD1 (6 bases). V lost 0 bases to trimming and J lost 4 bases, with 11 bases between them. Per the germline V gene, CDR1 is SGHRS and CDR2 is YFSETQ. The CDR3 sequence is 15 residues long. The CDR3 loop is CASSLAARGGNTIYF. CDR3 bases: TGCGCCAGCAGCTTGGCGGCCAGGGGCGGAAACACCATATATTTT.

This clone was observed a single time. This chain links TRBV7-3 with TRBJ1-2, with 10 bases aligning to TRBD1. This CDR3 contains 14 residues. Per the germline V gene, CDR1 is SGHTA and CDR2 is FQGTGA. V lost 3 bases and J lost 8; bases outside the gene matches: 6. In DNA, the CDR3 is TGTGCCAGCAGCTTCGGGACAGGGGTAGGGGGCTACACCTTC. It specifies CASSFGTGVGGYTF.

The rearrangement links TRBV18 to TRBJ2-5; D possibly corresponds to TRBD2 (5 bases). The CDR3 length is 14 residues. Deletions cut 3 bases from V and 3 bases from J, with 11 bases between. Germline CDR1 reads KGHSH; CDR2 reads LQKENI. This CDR3 is CASSPGSKKETQYF. CDR3 nucleotides: TGTGCCAGCTCACCGGGGAGCAAAAAAGAGACCCAGTACTTC.

Only a few counts were recorded for this clone. The genes are TRBV19 and TRBJ2-1, with a tentative D call TRBD1 (5 bases). CDR3 length equals 18 residues. Trimming removed 4 bases at V and 0 bases at J, with 19 bases between. Germline V lookup: CDR1 LNHDA, CDR2 SQIVND (reference sequence). The CDR3 sequence is CASSTRHSLRDSYNEQFF. CDR3 nucleotide sequence: TGTGCCAGTAGTACACGACACAGCCTCAGGGACTCCTACAATGAGCAGTTCTTC.

The chain recombines TRBV6-1 with TRBJ1-1, with D possibly matching TRBD1 (6 bases). The CDR3 consists of 15 residues. With 6 bases removed from V and 3 bases from J, the gap between germline ends came to 17 bases. In germline, CDR1 is MNHNS, CDR2 SASEGT. The CDR3 loop is CASSPGSNRDTEAFF. The CDR3 coding sequence is TGTGCCAGCAGCCCAGGCTCTAACAGGGACACTGAAGCTTTCTTT.

V gene TRBV5-6 combines with J gene TRBJ2-5, with TRBD2 as a possible D gene (6 bases). Trimming took off 4 bases at V and 0 bases at J, with 13 bases between the two ends. Germline V gene sequence: CDR1 SGHDT, CDR2 YYEEEE. The CDR3 is 15 residues long. In DNA form, the CDR3 reads TGTGCCAGCAGCCTGTTCCGACTAGACCAAGAGACCCAGTACTTC. Protein product: CASSLFRLDQETQYF.